These 24 T cell receptor beta chains came from one sample sequenced in a study of blood T cell repertoires in COVID-19. Assay: immunoSEQ multiplex PCR; the TCRdb copy retains only in-frame clones and omits some. The sample has some 220,000 clones, roughly 84% seen once. The sample taken for sequencing was peripheral blood. These receptors came from a woman of 80 years or more with active or convalescent COVID-19.

V is TRBV7-3 and J is TRBJ2-1; 8 bases are a match to TRBD1. J was trimmed by 2 bases and V by 2 bases; bases with no gene match: 2. Germline V gene data show CDR1 as SGHTA and CDR2 as FQGTGA. This CDR3 comprises 15 residues. In DNA, the CDR3 is TGTGCCAGCAGCTTAGGACAGGGAGCCTACAATGAGCAGTTCTTC. It yields the protein CASSLGQGAYNEQFF.

The chain joins TRBV24-1 to TRBJ2-3; D is ambiguous. Trimming left V 1 base short and J 5 bases short, with 3 bases between. Per germline, CDR1 KGHDR and CDR2 SFDVKD. The CDR3 length is 12 residues. CDR3 loop: CATSDFGDTQYF. The CDR3 nucleotides read TGTGCCACCAGTGATTTCGGAGATACGCAGTATTTT.

V usage is TRBV10-2 and J usage is TRBJ1-1; 7 bases line up with TRBD1. Germline CDR1 reads WSHSY; CDR2 reads SAAADI. V lost 10 bases, J lost 4 bases, and 12 bases stayed unmatched. This CDR3 is 14 amino acids long. The CDR3 sequence: CATQGIIEGTEAFF. CDR3 in DNA: TGCGCCACACAGGGGATAATAGAGGGCACTGAAGCTTTCTTT.

The V and J genes are TRBV10-3 and TRBJ2-2; 8 bases line up with TRBD2. The germline CDR1 and CDR2 sequences are ENHRY and SYGVKD. The ends lost 8 bases at V and 0 bases at J; junction bases unmatched: 8. This CDR3 is 16 amino acids long. CDR3 coding DNA: TGTGCCATCCCGGGGGGGAGGGTACCGAACACCGGGGAGCTGTTTTTT. Translating it yields CAIPGGRVPNTGELFF.

CDR3 amino acids: CASSYRTGGNEQFF. CDR3 DNA: TGTGCCAGCAGTTACCGGACGGGGGGGAATGAGCAGTTCTTC. The chain recombines TRBV6-5 with TRBJ2-1, with 8 nucleotides matching TRBD2. Trimming at V came to 2 bases and at J to 7 bases, leaving 4 bases not matched to a gene. The V gene's germline CDR1 is MNHEY and CDR2 SVGAGI. The CDR3 has 14 residues.

V gene TRBV7-2 combines with J gene TRBJ2-7; tentatively, D is TRBD1 (7 bases). V lost 8 bases and J lost 1, with 9 bases in between. The germline gives CDR1 SGHTA, CDR2 FQGNSA. This CDR3 has 12 amino acids. CDR3 DNA: TGTGCCAGCCAGGGGGGATCCTACGAGCAGTACTTC. Its translation: CASQGGSYEQYF. The whole variable domain, remainder taken from reference TRBV7-2 and TRBJ2-7, is GAGVSQSPSNKVTEKGKDVELRCDPISGHTALYWYRQSLGQGLEFLIYFQGNSAPDKSGLPSDRFSAERTGGSVSTLTIQRTQQEDSAVYLCASQGGSYEQYFGPGTRLTVT.

This rearrangement joins TRBV6-5 to TRBJ1-5; possibly TRBD1 for D (5 bases). CDR1 is MNHEY, CDR2 SVGAGI, per germline. CDR3 size: 15 residues. V was shortened by 7 bases and J by 6 bases, with 19 bases between the two germline ends. CDR3 sequence (DNA): TGTGCCAGCACCCAGGGCAGGGTTTTCGGTCAGCCCCAGCATTTT. It codes for CASTQGRVFGQPQHF.

The gene calls are TRBV19 and TRBJ2-2; 12 positions match TRBD1. There are 16 residues in the CDR3. CDR1 LNHDA and CDR2 SQIVND come from the germline V gene (reference sequence). After removal of 4 bases from V and 4 bases from J, the junction contained 4 bases not matched to a gene. The CDR3 nucleotides read TGTGCCAGTAGTAGGGACAGGGGGCGCGCCACCGGGGAGCTGTTTTTT. This codes for CASSRDRGRATGELFF.

The chain recombines TRBV28 with TRBJ1-2, with TRBD1 as a possible D gene (6 bases). The germline CDR1 and CDR2 sequences are MDHEN and SYDVKM. This CDR3 contains 14 residues. Trimming left V 1 base short and J 6 bases short, with 12 bases between. In DNA, the CDR3 is TGTGCCAGCAGTTTATCCGGGACATTCGATGGCTACACCTTC. As protein: CASSLSGTFDGYTF.

The chain recombines TRBV19 with TRBJ1-2; D gene ambiguous. This CDR3 has 13 amino acids. Per germline, CDR1 LNHDA and CDR2 SQIVND (reference sequence). The V and J ends lost 7 bases and 7 bases respectively, with 16 bases between them. DNA of the CDR3: TGTGCCAGTATTGCAGAGGGTTTCGGTGGCTACACCTTC. Translated: CASIAEGFGGYTF.

V usage is TRBV4-3 and J usage is TRBJ2-3, with 12 bases identical to TRBD2. CDR3 length: 16 amino acids. Germline trimming cut 2 bases from V and 6 bases from J; bases unmatched to any gene: 6. The germline V gene encodes CDR1 LGHNA and CDR2 YSLEER. The CDR3 protein is CASSQTSGGPQDTQYF. CDR3 sequence (DNA): TGCGCCAGCAGCCAAACTAGCGGGGGGCCTCAGGATACGCAGTATTTT.

This clone was detected only once. The chain links TRBV13 to TRBJ2-1, with a tentative D call TRBD1 (5 bases). V dropped 2 bases and J dropped 2 bases, with 10 bases sitting between them. Germline loops: CDR1 PRHDT, CDR2 FYEKMQ (reference sequence). The CDR3 is 15 residues long. The CDR3 region is CASSLWGGPYNEQFF. As DNA, the CDR3 is TGTGCCAGCAGCTTATGGGGCGGACCCTACAATGAGCAGTTCTTC. Based on the CDR3 plus reference TRBV13 and TRBJ2-1, the full variable domain is AAGVIQSPRHLIKEKRETATLKCYPIPRHDTVYWYQQGPGQDPQFLISFYEKMQSDKGSIPDRFSAQQFSDYHSELNMSSLELGDSALYFCASSLWGGPYNEQFFGPGTRLTVL.

This clone was counted between two and nine times. This rearrangement joins TRBV5-1 to TRBJ1-4; 7 bases align to TRBD1. Trimming at V came to 2 bases and at J to 6 bases, leaving 1 base not matched to a gene. The CDR3 contains 13 residues. Germline V gene data show CDR1 as SGHRS and CDR2 as YFSETQ. The CDR3 spells CASSFGTDEKLFF. The CDR3 region has the DNA TGCGCCAGCAGCTTCGGGACAGATGAAAAACTGTTTTTT.

V is TRBV6-1 and J is TRBJ2-2; 11 nucleotides match TRBD2. This CDR3 spans 17 amino acids. In germline, CDR1 is MNHNS, CDR2 SASEGT. J gave up 8 bases and V 1 base, and 9 bases lay outside the gene matches. The CDR3 sequence: CASSEGSTSGAFGELFF. CDR3 nucleotides: TGTGCCAGCAGTGAAGGATCGACTAGCGGGGCATTTGGGGAGCTGTTTTTT.

The gene calls are TRBV15 and TRBJ2-6; possibly TRBD1 for D (5 bases). The V gene's germline CDR1 is LNHNV and CDR2 YYDKDF (reference sequence). The CDR3 runs 16 residues. V lost 0 bases to trimming and J lost 3 bases, with 9 bases between them. The CDR3 here is CATSREWGYGANVLTF. The CDR3 bases are TGTGCCACCAGCAGAGAATGGGGCTATGGGGCCAACGTCCTGACTTTC.

The gene calls are TRBV30 and TRBJ2-7, with TRBD2 matching 7 bases. The germline gives CDR1 GTSNPN, CDR2 SVGIG (reference sequence). The trim removed 4 bases at V and 5 bases at J, leaving 5 bases unmatched. This CDR3 is 12 amino acids long. CDR3 sequence (DNA): TGTGCCTGGAATGGCGGGAGTAACGAGCAGTACTTC. Translation gives CAWNGGSNEQYF.

The chain employs TRBV7-3 and TRBJ2-3, with 11 bases aligning to TRBD2. This CDR3 has 20 residues. Germline V gives CDR1 SGHTA, CDR2 FQGTGA. The junction had 24 bases not matched to a gene; V was cut back by 4 bases and J by 9 bases. The CDR3 coding sequence is TGTGCCAGCAGCTCGTCACTTCCTCTAGCGGGGGGCCGTCATTTTGTAACGCAGTATTTT. Its protein product is CASSSSLPLAGGRHFVTQYF.

This chain joins TRBV6-2 or TRBV6-3 and TRBJ2-2, with 7 bases identical to TRBD2. J was trimmed by 5 bases and V by 5 bases; bases with no gene match: 11. CDR1 and CDR2 (germline): MNHEY, SVGEGT. The CDR3 is 16 residues long. DNA for the CDR3: TGTGCCAGCAGTCAACAGGCGCCCGGGAGGACCGGGGAGCTGTTTTTT. Its protein is CASSQQAPGRTGELFF.

The rearrangement joins TRBV9 to TRBJ2-7, with no clear D. The CDR3 consists of 12 residues. V lost 4 bases to trimming and J lost 6 bases, with 11 bases between them. Germline-derived CDR1 and CDR2 are SGDLS and YYNGEE. The CDR3 DNA reads TGTGCCAGCAGCCCACAGTCTGGCGAGCAGTACTTC. Translated, it gives CASSPQSGEQYF.

This clone has only a few counts. The rearrangement uses TRBV7-8 and TRBJ2-7; maybe TRBD2 (7 bases). V was pared by 6 bases and J by 5 bases, with 14 bases between. CDR1 is SGHVS, CDR2 FQNEAQ, per germline. CDR3 length equals 13 residues. The DNA of the CDR3 is TGTGCCAGCAGTCGAGGGGGGGGGAACGAGCAGTACTTC. Amino acid sequence: CASSRGGGNEQYF.

The V call is TRBV15, the J call TRBJ2-7, with D possibly TRBD1 on 5 matching bases. V dropped 1 base and J dropped 2 bases, with 12 bases sitting between them. This CDR3 spans 15 amino acids. Per germline, CDR1 LNHNV and CDR2 YYDKDF (reference sequence). Here the CDR3 DNA reads TGTGCCACCAGCAGAGGCCCAGGGCAGACCTACGAGCAGTACTTC. Its translation: CATSRGPGQTYEQYF.

V and J are TRBV10-1 and TRBJ2-3; 10 positions match TRBD2. V dropped 5 bases and J dropped 2; count of bases not matched to a gene: 7. The CDR3 is 16 residues long. The germline V gene has CDR1 WNHNN and CDR2 SYGVQD (reference sequence). The CDR3 spells CASSLNLAGDTDTQYF. Written as DNA, the CDR3 is TGCGCCAGCAGTCTCAATCTAGCGGGAGACACAGATACGCAGTATTTT.

This chain joins TRBV5-4 and TRBJ2-1, with 9 bases aligning to TRBD2. V shed 2 bases and J 2 bases; nucleotides not matched to a gene: 11. Germline values: CDR1 SGHNT, CDR2 YYREEE (reference sequence). The CDR3 has 18 residues. The CDR3 protein is CASSLGLAGFKAYNEQFF. The CDR3 region has the DNA TGTGCCAGCAGCTTAGGGCTAGCGGGGTTTAAGGCCTACAATGAGCAGTTCTTC.

The chain links TRBV11-2 to TRBJ2-2; 7 bases match TRBD2. CDR3 size: 16 residues. Germline V gives CDR1 SGHAT, CDR2 FQNNGV. V lost 6 bases, J lost 1 base, and 8 bases stayed unmatched. This CDR3 reads CASSLAGGKNTGELFF. Written as DNA, the CDR3 is TGTGCCAGCAGTCTGGCCGGGGGGAAGAACACCGGGGAGCTGTTTTTT.